This entry features one T cell receptor (beta chain) sequence. With 4 bases removed from V and 6 bases from J, the gap between germline ends came to 12 bases. The V gene's germline CDR1 is KGHDR and CDR2 SFDVKD. This CDR3 region has 14 residues. In the original processing: Amplification from reference gene primers served as the basis for estimated nucleated cell counts. Profiled with immunoSEQ multiplex PCR; TCRdb holds only in-frame clones, not every one. From that table come the V and J calls and clone size; the DNA was used to work out D and trimming. The data contain over 300,000 clones, roughly 85% of them singletons. This sample is part of a study of blood T cell repertoires in COVID-19. The wider study: The samples span acute and convalescent COVID-19 from the United States, Italy and Spain. T cells, B-cell-depleted T cells, or PBMCs provided the cDNA or gDNA that served as material.

Sample: peripheral blood. The source is a human donor in a cohort sampled during active COVID-19. The J gene is TRBJ2-1, the V gene TRBV24-1; possible D gene TRBD1, 5 bases. The CDR3 bases are TGTGCCACCAGTGAGTACCGGACACCCAATGAGCAGTTCTTC. Its translation is CATSEYRTPNEQFF.